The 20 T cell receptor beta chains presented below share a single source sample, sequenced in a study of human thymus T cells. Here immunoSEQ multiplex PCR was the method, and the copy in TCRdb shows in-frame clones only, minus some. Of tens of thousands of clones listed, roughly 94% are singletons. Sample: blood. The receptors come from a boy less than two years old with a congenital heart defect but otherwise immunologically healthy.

CDR3 DNA: TGCGCCAGCAGTGAGTCTATCAGTGGGGGCACTGAAGCTTTCTTT. Amino acids: CASSESISGGTEAFF. The gene calls are TRBV10-1 and TRBJ1-1; possibly TRBD1 for D (5 bases). V lost 0 bases to trimming and J lost 4 bases, with 12 bases between them. The CDR3 totals 15 residues. The germline V gene encodes CDR1 WNHNN and CDR2 SYGVQD (reference sequence).

CDR3 DNA sequence: TGTGCCAGCAGCTTAGGACACAATCAGCCCCAGCATTTT. Translation: CASSLGHNQPQHF. The rearrangement links TRBV7-8 to TRBJ1-5; no clear D. The germline V gene has CDR1 SGHVS and CDR2 FQNEAQ. The CDR3 totals 13 residues. V lost 1 base and J lost 3, with 4 bases in between.

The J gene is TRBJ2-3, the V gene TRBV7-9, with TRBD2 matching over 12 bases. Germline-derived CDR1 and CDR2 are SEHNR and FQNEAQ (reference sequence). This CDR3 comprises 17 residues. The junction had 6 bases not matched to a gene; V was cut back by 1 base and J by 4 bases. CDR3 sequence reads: CASSLGPGLAGADTQYF. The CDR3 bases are TGTGCCAGCAGCTTAGGGCCGGGACTAGCGGGTGCAGATACGCAGTATTTT.

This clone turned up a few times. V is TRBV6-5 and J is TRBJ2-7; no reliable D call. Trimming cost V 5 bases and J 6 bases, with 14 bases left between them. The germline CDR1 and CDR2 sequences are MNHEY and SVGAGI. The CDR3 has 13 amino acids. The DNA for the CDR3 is TGTGCCAGCAGTAACACGGTTTGGGGCGAGCAGTACTTC. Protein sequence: CASSNTVWGEQYF.

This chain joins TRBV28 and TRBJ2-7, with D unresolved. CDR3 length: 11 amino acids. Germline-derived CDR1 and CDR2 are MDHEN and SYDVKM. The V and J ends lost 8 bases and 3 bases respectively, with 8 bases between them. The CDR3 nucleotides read TGTGCCAGCTCGACATTCTACGAGCAGTACTTC. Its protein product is CASSTFYEQYF.

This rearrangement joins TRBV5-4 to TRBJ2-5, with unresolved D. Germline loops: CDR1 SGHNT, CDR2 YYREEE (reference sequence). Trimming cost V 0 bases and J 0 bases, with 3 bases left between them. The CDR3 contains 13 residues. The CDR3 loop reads CASSLAYQETQYF. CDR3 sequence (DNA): TGTGCCAGCAGCTTGGCTTACCAAGAGACCCAGTACTTC.

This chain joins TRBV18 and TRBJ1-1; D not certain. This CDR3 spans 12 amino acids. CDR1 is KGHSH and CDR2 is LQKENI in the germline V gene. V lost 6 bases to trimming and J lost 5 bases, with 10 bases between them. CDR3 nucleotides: TGTGCCAGCTCCCTCGAGGGAACTGAAGCTTTCTTT. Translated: CASSLEGTEAFF.

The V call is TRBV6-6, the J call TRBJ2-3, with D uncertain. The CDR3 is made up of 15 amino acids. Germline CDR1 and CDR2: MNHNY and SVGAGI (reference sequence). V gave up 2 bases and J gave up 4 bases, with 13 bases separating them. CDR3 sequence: CASSYPSRASDTQYF. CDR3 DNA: TGTGCCAGCAGTTACCCTTCCCGGGCTTCAGATACGCAGTATTTT.

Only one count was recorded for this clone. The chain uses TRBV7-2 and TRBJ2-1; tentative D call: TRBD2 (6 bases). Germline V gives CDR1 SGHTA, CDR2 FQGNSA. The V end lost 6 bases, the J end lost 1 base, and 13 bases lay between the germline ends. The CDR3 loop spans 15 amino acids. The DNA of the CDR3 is TGTGCCAGCAGTATAACCGGGACTTCCTACAATGAGCAGTTCTTC. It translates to CASSITGTSYNEQFF.

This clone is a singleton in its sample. In nucleotides, the CDR3 is TGCGCCAGCAGCCAAGATCTTAGGACAGGGAAAGAGACCCAGTACTTC. Residues: CASSQDLRTGKETQYF. This chain joins TRBV4-1 and TRBJ2-5, with 8 bases aligning to TRBD1. Germline trimming cut 0 bases from V and 3 bases from J; bases unmatched to any gene: 6. The CDR3 consists of 16 residues. The germline V gene encodes CDR1 MGHRA and CDR2 YSYEKL.

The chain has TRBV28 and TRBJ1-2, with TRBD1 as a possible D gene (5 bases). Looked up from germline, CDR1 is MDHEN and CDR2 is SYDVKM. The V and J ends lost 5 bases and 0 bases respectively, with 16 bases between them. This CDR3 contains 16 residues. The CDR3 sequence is CASSRNRREANYGYTF. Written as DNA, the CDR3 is TGTGCCAGCAGTCGTAACAGGAGGGAAGCTAACTATGGCTACACCTTC.

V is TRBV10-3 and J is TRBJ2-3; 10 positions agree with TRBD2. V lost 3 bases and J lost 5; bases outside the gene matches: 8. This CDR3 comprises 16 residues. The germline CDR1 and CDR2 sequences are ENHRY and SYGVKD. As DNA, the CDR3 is TGTGCCATCAGTGATCGAGCGGGGGGGCAGAAAGATACGCAGTATTTT. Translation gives CAISDRAGGQKDTQYF.

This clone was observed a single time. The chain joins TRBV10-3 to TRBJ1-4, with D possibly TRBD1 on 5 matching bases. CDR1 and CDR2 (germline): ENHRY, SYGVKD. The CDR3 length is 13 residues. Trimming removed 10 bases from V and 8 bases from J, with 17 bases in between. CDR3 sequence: CASSGTGGEKLFF. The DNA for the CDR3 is TGTGCCAGCTCCGGGACCGGGGGGGAAAAACTGTTTTTT.

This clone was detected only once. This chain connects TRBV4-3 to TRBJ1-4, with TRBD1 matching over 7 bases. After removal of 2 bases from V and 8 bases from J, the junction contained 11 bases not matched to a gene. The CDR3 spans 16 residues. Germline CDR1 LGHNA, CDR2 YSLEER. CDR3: CASSQRQGGRNEKLFF. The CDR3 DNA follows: TGCGCCAGCAGCCAAAGACAGGGTGGCCGGAACGAAAAACTGTTTTTT.

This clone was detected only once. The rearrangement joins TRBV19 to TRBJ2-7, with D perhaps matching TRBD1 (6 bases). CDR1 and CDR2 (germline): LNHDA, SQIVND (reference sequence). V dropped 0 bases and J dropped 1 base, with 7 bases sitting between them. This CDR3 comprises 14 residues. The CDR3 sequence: CASSIDRGSYEQYF. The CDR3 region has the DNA TGTGCCAGTAGTATAGACAGGGGTTCCTACGAGCAGTACTTC.

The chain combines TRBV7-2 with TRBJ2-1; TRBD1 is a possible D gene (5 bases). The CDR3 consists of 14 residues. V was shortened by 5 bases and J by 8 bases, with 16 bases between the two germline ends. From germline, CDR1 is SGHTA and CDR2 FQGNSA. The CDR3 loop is CASSLYNQGDEQFF. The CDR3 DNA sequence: TGTGCCAGCAGCCTGTATAATCAGGGCGATGAGCAGTTCTTC.

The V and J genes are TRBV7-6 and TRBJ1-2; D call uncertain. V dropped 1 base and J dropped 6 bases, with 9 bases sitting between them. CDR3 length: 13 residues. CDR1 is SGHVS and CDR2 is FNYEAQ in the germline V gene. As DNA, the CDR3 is TGTGCCAGCAGCTTAGAGGCCTTCGATGGCTACACCTTC. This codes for CASSLEAFDGYTF. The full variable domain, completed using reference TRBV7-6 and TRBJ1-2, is GAGVSQSPRYKVTKRGQDVALRCDPISGHVSLYWYRQALGQGPEFLTYFNYEAQQDKSGLPNDRFSAERPEGSISTLTIQRTEQRDSAMYRCASSLEAFDGYTFGSGTRLTVV.

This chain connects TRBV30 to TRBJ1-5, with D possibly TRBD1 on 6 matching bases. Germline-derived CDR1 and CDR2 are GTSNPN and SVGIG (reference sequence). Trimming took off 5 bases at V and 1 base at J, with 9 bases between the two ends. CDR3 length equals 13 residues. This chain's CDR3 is CAWGDRSNQPQHF. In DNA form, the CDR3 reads TGTGCCTGGGGTGACAGGAGCAATCAGCCCCAGCATTTT. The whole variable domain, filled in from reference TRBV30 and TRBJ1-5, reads SQTIHQWPATLVQPVGSPLSLECTVEGTSNPNLYWYRQAAGRGLQLLFYSVGIGQISSEVPQNLSASRPQDRQFILSSKKLLLSDSGFYLCAWGDRSNQPQHFGDGTRLSIL.

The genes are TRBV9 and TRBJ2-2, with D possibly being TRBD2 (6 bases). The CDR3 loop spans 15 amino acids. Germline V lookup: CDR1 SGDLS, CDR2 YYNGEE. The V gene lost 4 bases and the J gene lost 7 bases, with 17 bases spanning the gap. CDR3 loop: CASSLTSKAGGELFF. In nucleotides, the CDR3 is TGTGCCAGCAGCTTGACTAGTAAAGCGGGCGGGGAGCTGTTTTTT.

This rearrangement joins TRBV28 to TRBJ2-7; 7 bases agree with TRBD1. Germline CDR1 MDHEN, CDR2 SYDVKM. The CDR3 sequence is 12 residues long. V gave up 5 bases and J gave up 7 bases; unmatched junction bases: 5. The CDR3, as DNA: TGTGCCAGCAGTAAGGGGGCGCGTGAGCAGTACTTC. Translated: CASSKGAREQYF.